The rows below give T cell receptor beta chains drawn from one sample of a study of blood T cell repertoires in COVID-19. Profiled with immunoSEQ multiplex PCR; TCRdb holds only in-frame clones, not every one. The profile covers a few hundred thousand clones, with 75% to 90% appearing a single time and around 9.6% taken by the ten largest. Material: peripheral blood. These TCRs come from a woman aged 70-85 years with COVID-19, enrolled during active disease. The CDR3 runs from the conserved cysteine through the conserved F or W. The D gene is left open where the match is weak. Expanded clones are given a class, and other clones once, few, many or no size at all.

v_gene,abundance,j_gene,d_gene,CDR3nt,CDR3aa
TRBV7-9,.,TRBJ1-3,TRBD1,TGTGCCAGCAGCGATAGACAGGGGGCGGACACCATATATTTT,CASSDRQGADTIYF
TRBV18,.,TRBJ1-2,.,TGTGCCAGCTCACCACTTGGGCCACTGGTCGATGGCTACACCTTC,CASSPLGPLVDGYTF
TRBV7-9,.,TRBJ2-1,TRBD2,TGTGCCATAGCGGGAGCCAATGAGCAGTTCTTC,CAIAGANEQFF
TRBV4-2,.,TRBJ2-1,.,TGTGCCAGCAGCCAAGATCTTCGGGGGAGCTCCTACAATGAGCAGTTCTTC,CASSQDLRGSSYNEQFF
TRBV4-3,once,TRBJ1-1,.,TGCGCCAGCAGCCCGACAGGCAGCACTGAAGCTTTCTTT,CASSPTGSTEAFF
TRBV2,.,TRBJ1-2,.,TGTGCCACCAATTTCGGCGGGACTAACTATGGCTACACCTTC,CATNFGGTNYGYTF
TRBV5-1,.,TRBJ2-2,.,TGCGCCAGCAGCGTAACAGGGGACTACACCGGGGAGCTGTTTTTT,CASSVTGDYTGELFF
TRBV28,.,TRBJ1-6,.,TGTGCCAGCAGTTCCCCATATTCACCCCTCCACTTT,CASSSPYSPLHF
TRBV19,.,TRBJ1-5,.,TGTGCCAGTAGTATAACCCCAGGCCGGGATAGCAATCAGCCCCAGCATTTT,CASSITPGRDSNQPQHF
TRBV6-1,.,TRBJ2-7,TRBD2,TGTGCCAGCAGTGAAAGTAGCGGGAGCTACGAGCAGTACTTC,CASSESSGSYEQYF
TRBV5-1,.,TRBJ2-5,.,TGCGCCAGCAGCTTTCGAGACAGACAAGAGACCCAGTACTTC,CASSFRDRQETQYF
TRBV27,.,TRBJ1-4,.,TGTGCCAGCAGTTCGAGACAACCAACTAATGAAAAACTGTTTTTT,CASSSRQPTNEKLFF
TRBV2,.,TRBJ2-3,.,TGTGCCAGCCGGGAGACAGGGCATAAAGATACGCAGTATTTT,CASRETGHKDTQYF
TRBV29-1,.,TRBJ2-5,.,TGCAGCGTGGCGACAGGCCCCTCAGGGACCCAGTACTTC,CSVATGPSGTQYF
TRBV15,.,TRBJ2-2,.,TGTGCCACCAGCAGAGCCCAGACTACGAACACCGGGGAGCTGTTTTTT,CATSRAQTTNTGELFF
TRBV29-1,.,TRBJ1-3,.,TGCAGCGTTGGACAGACCTCTGGAAACACCATATATTTT,CSVGQTSGNTIYF
TRBV19,medium-sized,TRBJ2-7,.,TGTGCCAGTAGTCCTCGACTAGAGGGGATCCACGAGCAGTACTTC,CASSPRLEGIHEQYF
TRBV11-3,.,TRBJ2-7,TRBD2,TGTGCCAGCAGCCTTAGCGGGGGAAGCTCCTACGAGCAGTACTTC,CASSLSGGSSYEQYF
TRBV2,.,TRBJ2-5,TRBD1,TGTGCCAGCAGTACAGACAGGGAGAAGACCCAGTACTTC,CASSTDREKTQYF
TRBV30,.,TRBJ1-6,.,TGTGCCTGGAGTGCGGGGGGAGAGTCACCCCTCCACTTT,CAWSAGGESPLHF
TRBV5-1,.,TRBJ2-3,TRBD2,TGCGCCAGCAGCTCGGGTCTAGCGGGAGGCCCCACAGATACGCAGTATTTT,CASSSGLAGGPTDTQYF
TRBV13,few,TRBJ1-1,.,TGTGCCAGCAGCTTTTGGCAGGAGAACACTGAAGCTTTCTTT,CASSFWQENTEAFF
TRBV5-1,.,TRBJ1-4,.,TGCGCCAGCAGCTTGCGGGGACACCCTTGGGAAAAACTGTTTTTT,CASSLRGHPWEKLFF
TRBV7-2,.,TRBJ2-1,.,TGTGCCAGCAGCTTGGGGGCCGGGGAACCCTACAATGAGCAGTTCTTC,CASSLGAGEPYNEQFF
TRBV19,.,TRBJ2-1,TRBD1,TGTGCCAGTAGTAAAATAGGGGGCGCCTACAATGAGCAGTTCTTC,CASSKIGGAYNEQFF
TRBV29-1,.,TRBJ2-2,.,TGCAGCGTTGAGGTGGGAGGTCTTACCGGGGAGCTGTTTTTT,CSVEVGGLTGELFF
TRBV27,once,TRBJ1-3,TRBD1,TGTGCCAGCAGACCGACAGGGGGTTATGGAAACACCATATATTTT,CASRPTGGYGNTIYF
TRBV5-1,few,TRBJ2-2,.,TGCGCCAGCAGAACAGGGACAACCGGGGAGCTGTTTTTT,CASRTGTTGELFF
TRBV19,.,TRBJ2-7,.,TGTGCCAGTAGCCTCCAGGGTTACGAGCAGTACTTC,CASSLQGYEQYF
TRBV5-8,.,TRBJ1-2,.,TGTGCCAGCAGCTTGATTTACACTGGCTACACCTTC,CASSLIYTGYTF
TRBV25-1,once,TRBJ1-3,TRBD1,TGTGCCAGCAGTGAATTCGCAGGGGGAGGAAACACCATATATTTT,CASSEFAGGGNTIYF
TRBV4-3,.,TRBJ1-2,.,TGCGCCAGCAGCCAAGATTCGGGAAACTATGGCTACACCTTC,CASSQDSGNYGYTF
TRBV9,.,TRBJ1-3,.,TGTGCCAGCAGCGTATCCCCAGGAAACACCATATATTTT,CASSVSPGNTIYF
TRBV15,.,TRBJ2-3,TRBD2,TGTGCCACCAGCATTCGCCTAGCGGGGAGGGATACGCAGTATTTT,CATSIRLAGRDTQYF
TRBV2,.,TRBJ2-5,.,TGTGCCAGCAGTGAAGCGGCGGCAGGGGTGAGCGAGACCCAGTACTTC,CASSEAAAGVSETQYF
TRBV2,few,TRBJ2-2,TRBD2,TGTGCCAGCAAGGGACTAGCGTTTACCGGGGAGCTGTTTTTT,CASKGLAFTGELFF
TRBV28,.,TRBJ2-1,TRBD1,TGTGCCAGCAGTTCGGGACAGGACGCGACGAGTGAGCAGTTCTTC,CASSSGQDATSEQFF
TRBV7-3,.,TRBJ2-3,.,TGTGCCAGCAGCTCTAGCGCAGATACGCAGTATTTT,CASSSSADTQYF
TRBV28,.,TRBJ2-2,.,TGTGCCAGCAAAATTCAGGGGTTATCGGCCGGGGAGCTGTTTTTT,CASKIQGLSAGELFF
TRBV3-1/TRBV3-2,.,TRBJ2-7,TRBD2,TGTGCCAGCAGCCAAGGGGCAGCGGGAGGTAGCGACGAGCAGTACTTC,CASSQGAAGGSDEQYF
TRBV5-8,.,TRBJ1-2,.,TGTGCCAGCAGCGCCCGACGGGATTTAAACTATGGCTACACCTTC,CASSARRDLNYGYTF
TRBV27,once,TRBJ2-7,.,TGTGCCACCCCAGTACACGAGCAGTACTTC,CATPVHEQYF
TRBV15,.,TRBJ2-3,.,TGTGCCACCAGCAGAGTGTACGGAGATACGCAGTATTTT,CATSRVYGDTQYF
TRBV7-9,.,TRBJ1-6,.,TGTGCCAGCAGCTTAGAAGCCGCAAATTCACCCCTCCACTTT,CASSLEAANSPLHF
TRBV30,once,TRBJ1-2,TRBD1,TGTGCCTGGAGATTCAAAGGGACAGGGGGCAATTATGGCTACACCTTC,CAWRFKGTGGNYGYTF
TRBV5-1,.,TRBJ1-6,.,TGCGCCAGCAGCCCCTTTGCCCGCGGGGGGAATTCACCCCTCCACTTT,CASSPFARGGNSPLHF
TRBV18,.,TRBJ1-1,TRBD1,TGTGCCAGCTCACCAAAACAGGGGGCCAACACTGAAGCTTTCTTT,CASSPKQGANTEAFF
TRBV28,once,TRBJ2-3,.,TGTGCCAGCAGTTTACGTGGCACAGATACGCAGTATTTT,CASSLRGTDTQYF
TRBV7-8,.,TRBJ1-3,.,TGTGCCAGCAGCTTGGTCGGGGCAGGGGCTTCCGCTAATCCTGGAAACACCATATATTTT,CASSLVGAGASANPGNTIYF
TRBV4-2,.,TRBJ2-1,TRBD2,TGTGCCAGCAGCCAGGCGACCGGCAGACTAGCGGGAGAAAGGTACAATGAGCAGTTCTTC,CASSQATGRLAGERYNEQFF
TRBV7-9,.,TRBJ1-6,TRBD1,TGTGCCAGCAGCTCGGGACAGGGTGATAATTCACCCCTCCACTTT,CASSSGQGDNSPLHF
TRBV5-1,few,TRBJ2-7,.,TGCGCCAGCAGCTTGGCCGGGACAACCTACGAGCAGTACTTC,CASSLAGTTYEQYF
TRBV3-1/TRBV3-2,once,TRBJ2-6,.,TGTGCCAGCAGCCAAGGGGCAAATGGGGCCAACGTCCTGACTTTC,CASSQGANGANVLTF
TRBV5-8,once,TRBJ2-1,.,TGTGCCAGCAGCTTGGGACAGAGCTCCTACAATGAGCAGTTCTTC,CASSLGQSSYNEQFF
TRBV11-2,.,TRBJ2-4,.,TGTGCCAGCAGCCCGACTAGGGGGGGTAACATTCAGTACTTC,CASSPTRGGNIQYF